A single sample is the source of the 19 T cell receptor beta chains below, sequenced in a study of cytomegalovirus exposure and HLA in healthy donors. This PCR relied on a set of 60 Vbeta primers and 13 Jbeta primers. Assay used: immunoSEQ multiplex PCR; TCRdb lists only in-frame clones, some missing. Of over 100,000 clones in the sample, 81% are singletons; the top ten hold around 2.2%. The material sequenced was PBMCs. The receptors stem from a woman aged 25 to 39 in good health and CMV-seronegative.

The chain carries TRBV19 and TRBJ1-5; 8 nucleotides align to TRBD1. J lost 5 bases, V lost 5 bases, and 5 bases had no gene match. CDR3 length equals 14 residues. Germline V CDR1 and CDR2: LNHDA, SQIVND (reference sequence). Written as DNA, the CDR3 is TGTGCCAGTAGTGGTACAGGGGGAGATCAGCCCCAGCATTTT. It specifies CASSGTGGDQPQHF.

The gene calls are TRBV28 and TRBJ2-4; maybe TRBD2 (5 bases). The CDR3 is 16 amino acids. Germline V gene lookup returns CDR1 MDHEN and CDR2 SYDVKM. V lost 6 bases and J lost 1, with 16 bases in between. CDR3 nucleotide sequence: TGTGCCAGCAGCCTAGATAGGAGGATGGCCAAAAACATTCAGTACTTC. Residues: CASSLDRRMAKNIQYF. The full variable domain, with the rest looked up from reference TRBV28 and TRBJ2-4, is DVKVTQSSRYLVKRTGEKVFLECVQDMDHENMFWYRQDPGLGLRLIYFSYDVKMKEKGDIPEGYSVSREKKERFSLILESASTNQTSMYLCASSLDRRMAKNIQYFGAGTRLSVL.

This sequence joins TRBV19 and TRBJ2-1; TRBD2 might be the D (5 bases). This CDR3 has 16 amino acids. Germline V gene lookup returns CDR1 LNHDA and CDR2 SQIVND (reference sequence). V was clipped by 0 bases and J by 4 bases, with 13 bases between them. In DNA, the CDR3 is TGTGCCAGTAGTATAGAGGCGGCGGGTACTTACAATGAGCAGTTCTTC. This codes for CASSIEAAGTYNEQFF.

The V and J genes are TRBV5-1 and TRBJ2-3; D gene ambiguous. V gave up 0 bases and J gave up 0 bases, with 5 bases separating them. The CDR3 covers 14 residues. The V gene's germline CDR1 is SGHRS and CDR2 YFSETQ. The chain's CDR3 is CASSLVQSTDTQYF. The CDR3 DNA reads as TGCGCCAGCAGCTTGGTACAGAGCACAGATACGCAGTATTTT. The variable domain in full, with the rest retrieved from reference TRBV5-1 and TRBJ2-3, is KAGVTQTPRYLIKTRGQQVTLSCSPISGHRSVSWYQQTPGQGLQFLFEYFSETQRNKGNFPGRFSGRQFSNSRSEMNVSTLELGDSALYLCASSLVQSTDTQYFGPGTRLTVL.

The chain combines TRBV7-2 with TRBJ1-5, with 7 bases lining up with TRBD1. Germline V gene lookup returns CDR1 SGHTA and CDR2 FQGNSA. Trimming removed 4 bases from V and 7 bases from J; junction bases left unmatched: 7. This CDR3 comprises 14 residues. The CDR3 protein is CASSSDRVGQPQHF. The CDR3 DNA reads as TGTGCCAGCAGCTCTGACAGGGTCGGGCAGCCCCAGCATTTT.

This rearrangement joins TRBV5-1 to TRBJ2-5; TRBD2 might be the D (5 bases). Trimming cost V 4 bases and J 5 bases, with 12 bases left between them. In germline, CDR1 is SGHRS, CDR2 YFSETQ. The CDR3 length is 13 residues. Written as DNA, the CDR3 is TGCGCCAGCAGCGGGTGGACTGGGGAGACCCAGTACTTC. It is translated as CASSGWTGETQYF.

The CDR3 protein is CASSQAPGTVNQPQHF. The CDR3 DNA follows: TGCGCCAGCAGCCAAGCCCCAGGGACAGTAAATCAGCCCCAGCATTTT. The chain couples TRBV4-1 to TRBJ1-5, with 7 bases aligning to TRBD1. This CDR3 is built from 16 residues. Germline CDR1 reads MGHRA; CDR2 reads YSYEKL. V lost 1 base to trimming and J lost 4 bases; unmatched junction nucleotides: 7.

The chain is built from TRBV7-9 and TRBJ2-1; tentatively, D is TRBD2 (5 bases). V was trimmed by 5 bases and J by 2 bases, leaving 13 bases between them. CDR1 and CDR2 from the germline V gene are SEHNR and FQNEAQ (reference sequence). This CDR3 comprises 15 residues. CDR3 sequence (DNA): TGTGCCAGCAGCAGAAGTGGGAGCACCTACAATGAGCAGTTCTTC. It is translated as CASSRSGSTYNEQFF.

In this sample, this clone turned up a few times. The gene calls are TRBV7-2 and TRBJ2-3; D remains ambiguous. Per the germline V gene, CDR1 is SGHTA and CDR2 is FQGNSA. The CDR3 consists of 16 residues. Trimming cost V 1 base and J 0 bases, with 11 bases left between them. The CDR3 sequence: CASSLVGDWSTDTQYF. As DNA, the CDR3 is TGTGCCAGCAGCTTAGTCGGTGATTGGAGCACAGATACGCAGTATTTT.

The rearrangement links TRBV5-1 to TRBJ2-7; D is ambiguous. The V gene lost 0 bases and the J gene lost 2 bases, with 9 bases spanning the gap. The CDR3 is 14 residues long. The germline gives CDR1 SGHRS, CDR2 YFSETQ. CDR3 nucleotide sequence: TGCGCCAGCAGCTTGGAGCCCTCCACCTACGAGCAGTACTTC. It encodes CASSLEPSTYEQYF.

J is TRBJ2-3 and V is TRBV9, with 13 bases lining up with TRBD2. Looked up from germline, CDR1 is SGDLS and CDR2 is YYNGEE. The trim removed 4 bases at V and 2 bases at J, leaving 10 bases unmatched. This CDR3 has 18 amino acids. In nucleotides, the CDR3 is TGTGCCAGCAGCCCGACTAGCGGGAGGTTGATGCACACAGATACGCAGTATTTT. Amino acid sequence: CASSPTSGRLMHTDTQYF.

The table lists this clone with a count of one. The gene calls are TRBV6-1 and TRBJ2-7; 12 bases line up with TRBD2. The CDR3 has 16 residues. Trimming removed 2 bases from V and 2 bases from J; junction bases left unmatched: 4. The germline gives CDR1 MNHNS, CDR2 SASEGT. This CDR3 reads CASSESRLAGAYEQYF. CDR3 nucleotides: TGTGCCAGCAGTGAATCGCGACTAGCGGGAGCCTACGAGCAGTACTTC.

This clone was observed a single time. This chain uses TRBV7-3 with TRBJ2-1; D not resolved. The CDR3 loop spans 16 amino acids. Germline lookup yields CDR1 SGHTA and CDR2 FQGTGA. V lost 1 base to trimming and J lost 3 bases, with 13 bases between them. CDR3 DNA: TGTGCCAGCAGCTTAAACGTGTTAGTAGACTACAATGAGCAGTTCTTC. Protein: CASSLNVLVDYNEQFF.

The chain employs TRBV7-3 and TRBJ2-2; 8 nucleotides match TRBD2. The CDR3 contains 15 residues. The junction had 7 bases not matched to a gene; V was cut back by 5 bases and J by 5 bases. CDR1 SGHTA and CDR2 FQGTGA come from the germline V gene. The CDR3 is CASSPAGVGTGELFF. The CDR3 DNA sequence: TGTGCCAGCAGCCCAGCGGGAGTAGGAACCGGGGAGCTGTTTTTT.

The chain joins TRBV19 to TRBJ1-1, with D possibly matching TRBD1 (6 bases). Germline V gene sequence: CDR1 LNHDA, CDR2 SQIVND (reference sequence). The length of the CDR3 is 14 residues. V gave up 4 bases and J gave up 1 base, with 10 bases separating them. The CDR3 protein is CASSTGVGNTEAFF. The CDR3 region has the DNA TGTGCCAGTAGTACAGGGGTCGGGAACACTGAAGCTTTCTTT.

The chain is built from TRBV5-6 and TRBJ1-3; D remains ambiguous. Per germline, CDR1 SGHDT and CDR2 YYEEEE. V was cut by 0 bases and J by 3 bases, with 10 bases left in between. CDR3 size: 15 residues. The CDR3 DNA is TGTGCCAGCAGCTTGGGGTTAGTTGATGGAAACACCATATATTTT. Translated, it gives CASSLGLVDGNTIYF.

This CDR3 reads CASSTPGVAEAFF. The CDR3 bases are TGTGCCAGCAGCACCCCAGGGGTTGCTGAAGCTTTCTTT. The chain joins TRBV28 to TRBJ1-1; D might be TRBD1 (6 bases). Trimming stripped 6 bases from V and 6 bases from J, with 14 bases between. Germline V lookup: CDR1 MDHEN, CDR2 SYDVKM. The length of the CDR3 is 13 residues.

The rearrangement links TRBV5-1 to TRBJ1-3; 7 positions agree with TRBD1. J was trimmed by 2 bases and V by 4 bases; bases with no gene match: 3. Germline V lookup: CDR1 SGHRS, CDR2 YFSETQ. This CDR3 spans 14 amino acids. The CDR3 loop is CASSTGTAGNTIYF. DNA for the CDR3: TGCGCCAGCAGCACCGGGACAGCTGGAAACACCATATATTTT. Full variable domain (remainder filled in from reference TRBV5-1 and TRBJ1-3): KAGVTQTPRYLIKTRGQQVTLSCSPISGHRSVSWYQQTPGQGLQFLFEYFSETQRNKGNFPGRFSGRQFSNSRSEMNVSTLELGDSALYLCASSTGTAGNTIYFGEGSWLTVV.

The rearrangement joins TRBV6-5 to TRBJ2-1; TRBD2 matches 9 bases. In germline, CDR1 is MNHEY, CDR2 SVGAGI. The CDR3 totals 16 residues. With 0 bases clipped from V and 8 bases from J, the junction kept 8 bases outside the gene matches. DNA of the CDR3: TGTGCCAGCAGTTACTCGTCGACTAGCGGCGGAGATGAGCAGTTCTTC. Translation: CASSYSSTSGGDEQFF.